This passage covers 22 T cell receptor beta chains from one sample sequenced in a study of identical twins. From the 5' RACE reads, TCRdb called clonotypes with MiXCR, one entry per CDR3 protein. The table has around 1.7 million distinct CDR3 sequences, less than 40% seen once. The sample comprised cord blood. The receptors were gathered from a newborn girl in good health.

The chain links TRBV5-6 to TRBJ1-1; TRBD1 might be the D (6 bases). Trimming removed 2 bases from V and 3 bases from J, with 11 bases in between. The germline V gene encodes CDR1 SGHDT and CDR2 YYEEEE. The length of the CDR3 is 14 residues. This CDR3 reads CASSFQGIDTEAFF. The CDR3 coding sequence is TGTGCCAGCAGCTTTCAGGGGATCGACACTGAAGCTTTCTTT. Together with reference TRBV5-6 and TRBJ1-1, the CDR3 gives the full variable domain: DAGVTQSPTHLIKTRGQQVTLRCSPKSGHDTVSWYQQALGQGPQFIFQYYEEEERQRGNFPDRFSGHQFPNYSSELNVNALLLGDSALYLCASSFQGIDTEAFFGQGTRLTVV.

The chain couples TRBV14 to TRBJ2-1; D is uncertain. The better agreement between TRBJ2-7 and the DNA end casts doubt on the J call. Germline lookup yields CDR1 SGHDN and CDR2 FVKESK. This CDR3 is built from 14 residues. The CDR3 nucleotides are TGTGCCAGCCATCCGAGCGCTACCTACAATGAGCAGTACTTC. The encoded protein is CASHPSATYNEQYF.

This clonotype was counted a few times. The V gene is TRBV4-2, the J gene TRBJ1-6, with D unclear. The V gene lost 0 bases and the J gene lost 9 bases, with 12 bases spanning the gap. CDR3 length equals 15 residues. Germline CDR1 is LGHNA and CDR2 is YNFKEQ. The CDR3 region has the DNA TGTGCCAGCAGCCAAGATCTATCCCCCTCTTCACCCCTCCACTTT. It is translated as CASSQDLSPSSPLHF.

The chain couples TRBV6-2 or TRBV6-3 to TRBJ1-5; D unresolved. V gave up 0 bases and J gave up 0 bases, with 9 bases separating them. The CDR3 loop spans 16 amino acids. Germline CDR1 and CDR2: MNHEY and SVGEGT. The CDR3 protein is CASSYSQTYSNQPQHF. The CDR3, as DNA: TGTGCCAGCAGTTACTCACAGACATATAGCAATCAGCCCCAGCATTTT.

The V call is TRBV27, the J call TRBJ2-1; D gene uncertain. The length of the CDR3 is 15 residues. Germline CDR1 is MNHEY and CDR2 is SMNVEV (reference sequence). The V end lost 4 bases, the J end lost 5 bases, and 15 bases lay between the germline ends. CDR3 nucleotides: TGTGCCAGCAGTTACCTTCCTATTACTAACAATGAGCAGTTCTTC. Protein sequence: CASSYLPITNNEQFF.

This sequence joins TRBV20-1 and TRBJ1-5; perhaps TRBD1 as D (6 bases). Trimming cost V 0 bases and J 3 bases, with 24 bases left between them. Per germline, CDR1 DFQATT and CDR2 SNEGSKA (reference sequence). CDR3 length: 19 residues. CDR3 residues: CSARDSTAGTRGLNQPQHF. The CDR3 bases are TGCAGTGCTAGAGATAGTACCGCCGGCACCAGGGGACTCAATCAGCCCCAGCATTTT.

This clonotype was detected a few times. The V and J genes are TRBV5-1 and TRBJ2-7; D remains unclear. CDR3 length: 14 amino acids. V shed 0 bases and J shed 4 bases, with 11 bases lying between them. CDR1 is SGHRS and CDR2 is YFSETQ in the germline V gene. CDR3: CASSLVTYAYEQYF. The CDR3 DNA reads as TGCGCCAGCAGCTTGGTGACGTATGCATACGAGCAGTACTTC.

The gene calls are TRBV27 and TRBJ2-3; weak D call: TRBD2 (6 bases). Trimming took off 3 bases at V and 4 bases at J, with 14 bases between the two ends. The CDR3 runs to 15 residues. Germline V gives CDR1 MNHEY, CDR2 SMNVEV (reference sequence). The CDR3 DNA reads TGTGCCAGCAGTTTCGGGGGATCGGGGCCAGATACGCAGTATTTT. This codes for CASSFGGSGPDTQYF.

The V gene is TRBV5-1, the J gene TRBJ2-1; TRBD2 aligns across 9 bases. Matching the DNA end better, TRBJ2-7 makes the J call doubtful. The CDR3 consists of 14 residues. The germline CDR1 and CDR2 sequences are SGHRS and YFSETQ. The chain's CDR3 is CASSFGTSYNEQYF. In DNA, the CDR3 is TGCGCCAGCAGCTTCGGGACTAGCTACAATGAGCAGTACTTC.

This clonotype turned up a few times. V and J are TRBV12-3 or TRBV12-4 and TRBJ2-5; 7 bases align to TRBD1. The CDR3 runs 17 residues. The J segment lost 5 bases and the V segment lost 3 bases, leaving 15 bases of the junction unmatched. In DNA, the CDR3 is TGTGCCAGCAGTTTCCCGACAGACTACAGGGGATGGGAGACCCAGTACTTC. The encoded protein is CASSFPTDYRGWETQYF.

V is TRBV7-9 and J is TRBJ1-5; TRBD1 aligns across 9 bases. From germline, CDR1 is SEHNR and CDR2 FQNEAQ (reference sequence). Trimming took 5 bases from V and 2 from J; bases not matched to a gene: 7. CDR3 length: 16 residues. This chain's CDR3 is CASSNSRTGGNQPQHF. CDR3 coding DNA: TGTGCCAGCAGCAACAGCCGGACAGGGGGCAATCAGCCCCAGCATTTT.

The chain links TRBV3-1 to TRBJ2-3; 7 positions agree with TRBD2. V was pared by 3 bases and J by 5 bases, with 11 bases of the junction left unmatched. CDR3 length equals 16 residues. Per the germline V gene, CDR1 is LGHDT and CDR2 is YNNKEL (reference sequence). The CDR3 loop reads CASSHRLAARVDTQYF. CDR3 DNA: TGTGCCAGCAGCCATAGGCTAGCGGCTAGGGTAGATACGCAGTATTTT.

This clonotype has just a few counts. V usage is TRBV20-1 and J usage is TRBJ2-1, with D maybe TRBD1 (6 bases). Looked up from germline, CDR1 is DFQATT and CDR2 is SNEGSKA (reference sequence). V dropped 5 bases and J dropped 8 bases, with 13 bases sitting between them. This CDR3 is built from 12 residues. The CDR3 DNA reads TGCAGTGCTCAGGGGCAGGTAGATGAGCAGTTCTTC. Translation: CSAQGQVDEQFF.

The rearrangement uses TRBV5-1 and TRBJ2-1; D gene uncertain. Germline CDR1 SGHRS, CDR2 YFSETQ. V shed 3 bases and J shed 7 bases, with 17 bases lying between them. The CDR3 length is 15 residues. In DNA form, the CDR3 reads TGCGCCAGCAGCTCGGAACCCCCGGTCATAAATGAGCAGTTCTTC. It is translated as CASSSEPPVINEQFF.

The chain recombines TRBV15 with TRBJ1-5; the D gene is possibly TRBD1 (6 bases). The germline V and J ends were trimmed by 5 bases and 4 bases, with 24 bases remaining between them. The CDR3 loop spans 18 amino acids. The germline gives CDR1 LNHNV, CDR2 YYDKDF (reference sequence). The CDR3 region is CATSGDHLMGHENQPQHF. For the CDR3, the DNA is TGTGCCACCAGCGGGGACCACTTAATGGGACATGAAAATCAGCCCCAGCATTTT.

The gene calls are TRBV28 and TRBJ2-5; D uncertain. There are 15 residues in the CDR3. Trimming removed 3 bases at V and 1 base at J, with 12 bases between. Per the germline V gene, CDR1 is MDHEN and CDR2 is SYDVKM. The CDR3 DNA follows: TGTGCCAGCAGTTTCTTTTCCCCAGGCCAAGAGACCCAGTACTTC. It encodes CASSFFSPGQETQYF.

A few counts support this clonotype. The genes are TRBV5-1 and TRBJ2-1; 13 bases agree with TRBD2. The CDR3 consists of 20 residues. Per germline, CDR1 SGHRS and CDR2 YFSETQ. Trimming cost V 2 bases and J 0 bases; bases outside gene matches: 11. The CDR3 region has the DNA TGCGCCAGCAGCTTCTCCAGACTAGCGGGAGGATGGAGCTCCTACAATGAGCAGTTCTTC. It translates to CASSFSRLAGGWSSYNEQFF.

The V and J genes are TRBV3-1 and TRBJ2-1; 10 bases line up with TRBD2. The CDR3 is 17 amino acids. Germline lookup yields CDR1 LGHDT and CDR2 YNNKEL (reference sequence). V shed 0 bases, J shed 5 bases, and the junction held 7 bases outside the gene matches. The CDR3 nucleotides read TGTGCCAGCAGCCAAGATTGGCTAGCGGGAGAGAACAATGAGCAGTTCTTC. It codes for CASSQDWLAGENNEQFF.

The genes are TRBV30 and TRBJ1-5, with TRBD1 identical over 8 bases. This CDR3 has 15 residues. Trimming took 2 bases from V and 7 from J; bases not matched to a gene: 10. Germline CDR1 is GTSNPN and CDR2 is SVGIG (reference sequence). CDR3 DNA: TGTGCCTGGAGTTGGAAGACAGGGGATCGACAGCCCCAGCATTTT. Encoded protein: CAWSWKTGDRQPQHF.

This clonotype has a handful of counts. The rearrangement uses TRBV28 and TRBJ2-4; D is possibly TRBD2 (5 bases). The end of the DNA aligns better with TRBJ2-7, so the J call may be wrong. This CDR3 region has 13 residues. Germline V gene sequence: CDR1 MDHEN, CDR2 SYDVKM. The CDR3 loop is CAIEEAPTYEQYF. The CDR3 nucleotides read TGTGCCATAGAGGAGGCCCCGACCTACGAGCAGTACTTC.

This clonotype was detected only a few times. The rearrangement uses TRBV28 and TRBJ2-3, with 8 bases identical to TRBD1. Looked up from germline, CDR1 is MDHEN and CDR2 is SYDVKM. V shed 8 bases and J 4 bases; nucleotides not matched to a gene: 11. The CDR3 spans 15 residues. CDR3 in DNA: TGTGCCAGCGGACTTCGACAGGGGTCGGCAGATACGCAGTATTTT. It specifies CASGLRQGSADTQYF.

This clonotype has just a few counts. J is TRBJ1-2 and V is TRBV20-1, with 7 bases fitting TRBD1. CDR3 length: 15 residues. Per germline, CDR1 DFQATT and CDR2 SNEGSKA (reference sequence). The ends lost 1 base at V and 4 bases at J; junction bases unmatched: 9. In nucleotides, the CDR3 is TGCAGTGCTAGAGGCCAGACAGGGTCTATCTATGGCTACACCTTC. Translating it yields CSARGQTGSIYGYTF.